This T cell receptor beta chain stems from a study of T cells in narcolepsy. The CDR3 has 17 amino acids. The trim removed 0 bases at V and 1 base at J, leaving 7 bases unmatched. CDR1 and CDR2 (germline): SGHRS, YFSETQ. Method: immunoSEQ multiplex PCR; TCRdb's copy keeps in-frame clones and lacks some. The table shows about 25,000 clones, with about 83% occurring only once. The chain has TRBV5-1 and TRBJ2-1, with 7 positions matching TRBD2. Sequencing was performed on CD45RA- memory CD4+ T cells from PBMCs. The TCR was taken from a human donor with narcolepsy. CDR3 sequence: CASSLVPPSGSYNEQFF. The CDR3 DNA sequence: TGCGCCAGCAGCTTGGTTCCCCCTAGCGGTTCCTACAATGAGCAGTTCTTC.